These T cell receptor beta chains were read from a single sample in a study of shared clonotypes between healthy human individuals. Sequenced by immunoSEQ multiplex PCR; TCRdb stores in-frame clones only, minus some. Of roughly 410,000 clones listed, around 96% were seen once; the top ten hold 0.32%. Sequencing was performed on memory CD8+ T cells sorted from blood. Every receptor here comes from a man aged 25 to 40 in good health. Each CDR3 is given with its conserved first and last residue. The D gene is left open where the match is weak. Clone size is given for some rows only: seen once, a few or many times, or a class if the clone is expanded.

d_call clone_size j_call v_call cdr3_aa
TRBD1 . TRBJ2-7 TRBV11-2 CASSFRQGYEQYF
. . TRBJ2-4 TRBV5-4 CASRIRKAKNIQYF
TRBD1 . TRBJ1-2 TRBV4-1 CASSRRTGDRGYTF
TRBD2 . TRBJ2-7 TRBV19 CASSTTSGSRYEQYF
TRBD2 . TRBJ2-3 TRBV29-1 CSVRVLTKTSGRGDTQYF
TRBD1 few TRBJ1-1 TRBV19 CASSGHRGGTEAFF
. . TRBJ2-7 TRBV5-5 CASSPDGAYEQYF
TRBD2 once TRBJ2-1 TRBV7-9 CASSLGEGRESLDEQFF
TRBD1 . TRBJ2-2 TRBV10-3 CAISEIVLEGQGFTGELFF
TRBD2 . TRBJ2-1 TRBV6-5 CASNLAGGVDNEQFF
TRBD1 once TRBJ2-7 TRBV5-1 CASSLGDREKEQYF
. . TRBJ2-7 TRBV2 CASSFDSLSSYEQYF
. . TRBJ1-3 TRBV6-1 CASSEIGTVRNTIYF
. . TRBJ1-1 TRBV10-3 CAISGGTEAFF
. . TRBJ2-2 TRBV27 CASSTDSAGELFF
TRBD2 . TRBJ2-3 TRBV6-6 CASSYSGRALSDTQYF
. . TRBJ1-5 TRBV5-6 CASSLSVSNQPQHF
. . TRBJ2-2 TRBV11-2 CATQRSPFLANTGELFF
. . TRBJ2-2 TRBV10-3 CAISDPSRAGELFF
. . TRBJ2-3 TRBV6-5 CASSYELSDSTDTQYF
TRBD2 . TRBJ2-7 TRBV7-9 CASSLGESGSDEQYF
. . TRBJ1-5 TRBV5-1 CASSLEGGDQPQHF
. . TRBJ2-3 TRBV7-3 CASSFGGDTQYF
. . TRBJ2-5 TRBV6-5 CASSQGYETQYF
. . TRBJ2-7 TRBV25-1 CASSEEGFSYEQYF
. . TRBJ2-3 TRBV19 CASSRDNTDTQYF
TRBD1 . TRBJ2-1 TRBV5-1 CASSLARGQGNNEQFF
TRBD1 . TRBJ1-5 TRBV19 CASTPDRANNQPQHF
TRBD2 . TRBJ2-7 TRBV11-1 CASSLGTSAYEQYF